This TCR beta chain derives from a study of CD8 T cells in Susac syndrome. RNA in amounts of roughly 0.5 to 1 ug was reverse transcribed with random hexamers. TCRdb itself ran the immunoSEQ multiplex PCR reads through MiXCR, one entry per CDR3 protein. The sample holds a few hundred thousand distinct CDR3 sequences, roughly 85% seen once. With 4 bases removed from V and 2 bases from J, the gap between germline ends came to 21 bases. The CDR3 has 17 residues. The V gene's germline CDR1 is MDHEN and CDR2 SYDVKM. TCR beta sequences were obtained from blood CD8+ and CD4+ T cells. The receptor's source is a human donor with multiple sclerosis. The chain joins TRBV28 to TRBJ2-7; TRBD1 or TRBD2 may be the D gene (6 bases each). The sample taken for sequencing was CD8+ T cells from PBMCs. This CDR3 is CASSSTRGGRRPYEQYF. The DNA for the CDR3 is TGTGCCAGCAGTTCGACCAGAGGGGGGCGACGCCCCTACGAGCAGTACTTC.